This TCR beta chain was observed in a study of a mutant IDH1 vaccine in newly diagnosed glioma. At the level of the study: The therapy given earlier, which was standard therapy, consisted of radiotherapy, temozolomide, or both, and most of the patients received both.

The V segment lost 4 bases and the J segment 4 bases; nucleotides outside the gene matches: 4. The CDR3 consists of 14 residues. The germline gives CDR1 SGHRS, CDR2 YFSETQ. The repertoire was sequenced with immunoSEQ multiplex PCR; TCRdb's copy has only in-frame clones and lacks some. Of tens of thousands of clones listed, 60% to 85% are singletons. Comments on this clone: What it recognizes is unknown.

Time point specified: baseline, week 1 (first vaccination visit). This sample's treatment: pre-vaccination baseline after standard-of-care therapy. New WHO grade 3 or 4 astrocytomas that were IDH1-mutant and ATRX-lost had been found in donors. General study findings and limits: Evidence of vaccine-induced immune responses was documented in 80% to 95% of patients.

The chain is built from TRBV5-1 and TRBJ2-7, with 11 bases fitting TRBD1. The starting material was PBMCs, obtained from a glioma patient treated with radiotherapy, temozolomide or both. The source of this sequence is a woman aged 40-49 years with glioma. CDR3 loop: CASSLGTGGYEQYF. CDR3 nucleotides: TGCGCCAGCAGCCTTGGGACAGGGGGGTACGAGCAGTACTTC.